In this sample, the clone carrying this TCR beta chain turned up a few times. Its target is unknown. This entry belongs to a study of CD8 T cells in ankylosing spondylitis. One entry per CDR3 protein, called by TCRdb with MiXCR from the 5' RACE reads. The sample has about 160,000 distinct CDR3 sequences; around 9.6% are singletons. Study conclusions and caveats: Prior literature has documented some motif variants in synovial fluid and blood from reactive arthritis. Those disease-linked clones were CD8+; they were also relatively rare in peripheral blood. There was reportedly significant enrichment of clones that were disease-linked in matched ankylosing spondylitis synovial fluid.

Germline V lookup: CDR1 SQVTM, CDR2 ANQGSEA. Between the trimmed V and J ends, which lost 4 bases and 2 bases, there was a span of 9 bases. The CDR3 loop spans 13 amino acids. The source of this sequence is a female donor with ankylosing spondylitis or in good health (not recorded which). V gene TRBV29-1 combines with J gene TRBJ2-1; D might be TRBD1 (6 bases). Sequenced input: blood, either unsorted or a sorted T cell fraction (not recorded which). CDR3 sequence: CSVAGAPYNEQFF. The CDR3 bases are TGCAGCGTTGCAGGGGCCCCCTACAATGAGCAGTTCTTC.